This T cell receptor beta chain was profiled in a study of blood T cell repertoires in COVID-19. About the study: There were acute and convalescent COVID-19 samples, and they came from the United States, Italy and Spain. T cells, B-cell-depleted T cells, or PBMCs provided the cDNA or gDNA that served as material.

Methods used by the authors: Reference gene primer amplification yielded estimated nucleated cell counts. Clones were read by immunoSEQ multiplex PCR, and TCRdb kept only the in-frame ones, dropping some. The V and J calls and clone size were taken over from that table, and D and trimming were inferred from the DNA. The data show about 30,000 clones, 90% to 95% seen once. Germline V gives CDR1 SGHRS, CDR2 YFSETQ. V trimming: 10 bases; J trimming: 3 bases; junction bases outside the gene matches: 9. This CDR3 comprises 13 residues. In its sample, this clone was seen once. The sequencing input was peripheral blood. The receptor was isolated from a man between 60 and 75 years old with active or convalescent COVID-19. The rearrangement uses TRBV5-1 and TRBJ2-7; TRBD1 agrees at 8 bases. The CDR3 bases are TGCGCCCCCCGGGCAGGGGGCTTCTACGAGCAGTACTTC. Its translation: CAPRAGGFYEQYF.